The present T cell receptor (beta chain) was sequenced within a study of blood T cell repertoires in COVID-19. Study-level information: Material from acute and convalescent COVID-19 was sourced from the United States, Italy and Spain. Sample material is recorded as cDNA or gDNA derived from T cells, B-cell-depleted T cells, or PBMCs.

In the source study's methods: Amplifying reference gene primers gave estimates of nucleated cell counts. Produced via immunoSEQ multiplex PCR; TCRdb's table is partial and in-frame only. V, J and clone size reflect that table, while D and trimming were determined from the DNA. The table has hundreds of thousands of clones, just over 85% seen once. The germline V and J ends were trimmed by 6 bases and 2 bases, with 17 bases remaining between them. There are 16 residues in the CDR3. Germline V gene data show CDR1 as LNHDA and CDR2 as SQIVND (reference sequence). The TCR sequence derives from a woman aged 25-40 years with active or convalescent COVID-19. The sample comprised peripheral blood. The J gene is TRBJ1-5, the V gene TRBV19, with a weak D call TRBD1 (6 bases). CDR3 DNA: TGTGCCAGTAGCCTAGGGGGGGGCTGGGGCAATCAGCCCCAGCATTTT. It translates to CASSLGGGWGNQPQHF.